These T cell receptor beta chains were read from a single sample in a study of T-cell reconstitution after alpha-beta-depleted transplantation in children. TCRdb re-analysed the PCR reads in MiXCR, keeping a single row per CDR3 protein. This sample has around 94,000 distinct CDR3 sequences; approximately 8% occur once, and the top ten carry less than 20%. The input for sequencing was PBMCs, taken before TCRalphabeta/CD19-depleted stem cell transplant. The receptor set was obtained from a boy aged 2 to 9 with acute lymphoblastic leukemia, due to receive a stem cell transplant. Both conserved end residues are part of each CDR3. The order of the fields is CDR3 DNA, CDR3 protein, V gene, clone size, D gene, J gene. A D gene is named only where the DNA matches it firmly. Clone size is not always given. Where it is, it says once, few, many or a class for expanded clones.

TGTGCCAGCAGCCCCCCGGACAACGAGCAGTACTTC	CASSPPDNEQYF	TRBV7-8	many	NA	TRBJ2-7
TGTGCCACCAGTGACGGGACAGGGTACGGGGCCAACGTCCTGACTTTC	CATSDGTGYGANVLTF	TRBV24-1	many	TRBD1	TRBJ2-6
TGTGCCACCAGCAGAGATCCGCGACAGGGTTACGGTGGCTACACCTTC	CATSRDPRQGYGGYTF	TRBV15	many	TRBD1	TRBJ1-2
TGTGCCAGCAGCGGACGGGCCACTGAAGCTTTCTTT	CASSGRATEAFF	TRBV12-3/TRBV12-4	NA	NA	TRBJ1-1
TGCAGCGTTGAACAGGGCGGCTATGGCTACACCTTC	CSVEQGGYGYTF	TRBV29-1	NA	NA	TRBJ1-2
TGCGCCAGCAGCCCGGGACTAGCGGGGGGGAGCCCGGATACGCAGTATTTT	CASSPGLAGGSPDTQYF	TRBV5-1	many	TRBD2	TRBJ2-3
TGCGCCAGCAGGGAAGCGGATACGCAGTATTTT	CASREADTQYF	TRBV5-1	many	NA	TRBJ2-3
TGTGCCACCAGCAGAGGGGCAGGTCATGGCTACACCTTC	CATSRGAGHGYTF	TRBV15	once	NA	TRBJ1-2
TGTGCCAGCAGCCCTTACAAGCCCCCTTCCTACGAGCAGTACTTC	CASSPYKPPSYEQYF	TRBV7-2	few	NA	TRBJ2-7
TGTGCCAGCAGCCAATATTTGGGGGCACCTATGAACACTGAAGCTTTCTTT	CASSQYLGAPMNTEAFF	TRBV4-2	few	NA	TRBJ1-1
TGTGCCAGCAGCCACGGGACAGGCAACTATGGCTACACCTTC	CASSHGTGNYGYTF	TRBV7-8	many	TRBD1	TRBJ1-2
TGTGCCAGCGGGGGCCCAACTTCCACAGATACGCAGTATTTT	CASGGPTSTDTQYF	TRBV5-6	many	NA	TRBJ2-3
TGCAGTGCTAGACAGGGAATCACTGAAGCTTTCTTT	CSARQGITEAFF	TRBV20-1	few	NA	TRBJ1-1
TGTGCCAGCAGCGTACGTAGGGGACAGGGAACAGAAAAACTGTTTTTT	CASSVRRGQGTEKLFF	TRBV7-3	many	TRBD1	TRBJ1-4
TGTGCCAGCAGCTACTGGGGACAGGGTTTCACAGATACGCAGTATTTT	CASSYWGQGFTDTQYF	TRBV13	few	TRBD1	TRBJ2-3
TGTGCCACCACCCCCCCGTCCTACTCCTACAATGAGCAGTTCTTC	CATTPPSYSYNEQFF	TRBV3-1	NA	NA	TRBJ2-1
TGTGCCAGCAGTGACTCGACTAGCGGGGACTACAATGAGCAGTTCTTC	CASSDSTSGDYNEQFF	TRBV6-4	NA	TRBD2	TRBJ2-1
TGTGCCAGCAGTTCCCACAGCTTGAACACTGAAGCTTTCTTT	CASSSHSLNTEAFF	TRBV28	many	NA	TRBJ1-1
TGTGCCAGCAGTTTTTGGTCAGGGGCAGGCCAGCCCCAGCATTTT	CASSFWSGAGQPQHF	TRBV12-3/TRBV12-4	many	NA	TRBJ1-5
TGTGCCAGCAGTTACTCATATCGGCAGGGGGCGAGGGAGCAGTACTTC	CASSYSYRQGAREQYF	TRBV6-5	NA	TRBD1	TRBJ2-7
TGTGCCAGCAGTTACAGGAAAACCGGGGAGCTGTTTTTT	CASSYRKTGELFF	TRBV2	many	NA	TRBJ2-2
TGTGCCAGCAGCTTACAGCATAGCACAGATACGCAGTATTTT	CASSLQHSTDTQYF	TRBV7-2	once	NA	TRBJ2-3
TGTGCCAGCAGCTTCCCACCGGGACCTCAAACAGATACGCAGTATTTT	CASSFPPGPQTDTQYF	TRBV7-8	few	NA	TRBJ2-3
TGTGCCAGCCCGGGGTGGACCAACACCGGGGAGCTGTTTTTT	CASPGWTNTGELFF	TRBV27	many	NA	TRBJ2-2
TGTGCCAGCAGTCGGGGACAGGGGGCCTCGAACACCGGGGAGCTGTTTTTT	CASSRGQGASNTGELFF	TRBV6-1	many	TRBD1	TRBJ2-2
TGCAGTGCCGGGGGCAATGCGCAGTTCTTC	CSAGGNAQFF	TRBV20-1	NA	NA	TRBJ2-1
TGTGCCAGTAGGGGGGCAGGGGGCGTACAGCCCCAGCATTTT	CASRGAGGVQPQHF	TRBV19	few	TRBD1	TRBJ1-5
TGTGCCAGTAGTATAACGGGGGCCCGCCTCAGCTCGCAGTATTTT	CASSITGARLSSQYF	TRBV19	many	NA	TRBJ2-3
TGTGCCACCAGCAGAGGGACAAAGACCACAGATACGCAGTATTTT	CATSRGTKTTDTQYF	TRBV15	many	NA	TRBJ2-3
TGTGCCAGCATCCGAGGGGGACGAACAAACACCGGGGAGCTGTTTTTT	CASIRGGRTNTGELFF	TRBV2	few	NA	TRBJ2-2
TGTGCCAGCAGCCACGGGACTAGCGGGGGGTACAATGAGCAGTTCTTC	CASSHGTSGGYNEQFF	TRBV7-3	many	TRBD2	TRBJ2-1
TGCAGTGCCGAGGGACAGGAAAACATTCAGTACTTC	CSAEGQENIQYF	TRBV20-1	NA	TRBD1	TRBJ2-4
TGTGCCAGCAGCTTAGCGCCCCCAGGCGCAGGGGATACGCAGTATTTT	CASSLAPPGAGDTQYF	TRBV7-2	NA	NA	TRBJ2-3
TGTGCCAGCAGCTTACGACGGGGGGCCCAAAACATTCAGTACTTC	CASSLRRGAQNIQYF	TRBV7-2	many	NA	TRBJ2-4
TGCGCCAGCAGCTTTTACGGGTCCATGTTGAGCACCGGGGAGCTGTTTTTT	CASSFYGSMLSTGELFF	TRBV5-1	few	NA	TRBJ2-2
TGCGCCAGCAGCCAAGAATCGGGACAGGGGGCCCGATCCCTCCACTTT	CASSQESGQGARSLHF	TRBV4-3	NA	TRBD1	TRBJ1-6
TGTGCCAGCAGCGTAGGTGGAAGCGGGCCATCCTACGAGCAGTACTTC	CASSVGGSGPSYEQYF	TRBV9	many	NA	TRBJ2-7
TGCAGTGCTACAAGACTAGGTGGCCGGGACACGAGCACAGATACGCAGTATTTT	CSATRLGGRDTSTDTQYF	TRBV20-1	many	NA	TRBJ2-3
TGTGCCAGCAGTTTTAGGGCGAGCTCCTACAATGAGCAGTTCTTC	CASSFRASSYNEQFF	TRBV12-3/TRBV12-4	many	NA	TRBJ2-1
TGCAGTGCTAGAGGGCCAGCGGGGAGCCAAGAGACCCAGTACTTC	CSARGPAGSQETQYF	TRBV20-1	NA	TRBD2	TRBJ2-5
TGTGCCAGCAGCCTTCCTCCGTACAATGAGCAGTTCTTC	CASSLPPYNEQFF	TRBV3-1	many	NA	TRBJ2-1
TGTGCCAGCAGTCCCCCAGGGGACTTTCAGCCCCAGCATTTT	CASSPPGDFQPQHF	TRBV25-1	NA	NA	TRBJ1-5
TGTGCCAGCAGTTTAGCTCGGCAGGGAAGGCAGCCCCAGCATTTT	CASSLARQGRQPQHF	TRBV12-3/TRBV12-4	few	NA	TRBJ1-5
TGCAGCGGGGCTATTTTCGAGGGGTCGAACACTGAAGCTTTCTTT	CSGAIFEGSNTEAFF	TRBV29-1	NA	NA	TRBJ1-1
TGCAGCGTTTTGACAGGGGGAGGGAATTCACCCCTCCACTTT	CSVLTGGGNSPLHF	TRBV29-1	NA	TRBD1	TRBJ1-6
TGCAGTGCTACAGGGGGCAACTATGGCTACACCTTC	CSATGGNYGYTF	TRBV20-1	many	TRBD1	TRBJ1-2
TGCGCCAGCAGCTCCCTGAGCACAGATACGCAGTATTTT	CASSSLSTDTQYF	TRBV5-1	many	NA	TRBJ2-3
TGTGCCAGCAGCCGTACGTTAGTAGCGGGGGGCATCACAGATACGCAGTATTTT	CASSRTLVAGGITDTQYF	TRBV2	many	TRBD2	TRBJ2-3
TGTGCCAGCAGCCATGGACTAGCGGGCCCCACAGATACGCAGTATTTT	CASSHGLAGPTDTQYF	TRBV7-2	few	TRBD2	TRBJ2-3
TGCAGTGCTAGAGACTCTGAGAACCGACAGGGAGTAGAATACGAGCAGTACTTC	CSARDSENRQGVEYEQYF	TRBV20-1	few	TRBD1	TRBJ2-7
TGTGCCAGCAGCTTAATCAGCCGGGCCGGTCGGCCCCAGCATTTT	CASSLISRAGRPQHF	TRBV7-8	few	NA	TRBJ1-5
TGCAGTGCTAGAGATTGGGGATACTCTGGGGCCAACGTCCTGACTTTC	CSARDWGYSGANVLTF	TRBV20-1	many	NA	TRBJ2-6
TGTGCCAGCAGTATCTCCGGGACAGGGAATCAGCCCCAGCATTTT	CASSISGTGNQPQHF	TRBV27	NA	TRBD1	TRBJ1-5